This entry features one TCR beta chain sequence. Its antigen is unknown. Some clones are missing from TCRdb's copy, which holds only in-frame ones; the method was immunoSEQ multiplex PCR. The sample consists of about 200,000 clones, 65% to 80% of them appearing once. Trimming took off 6 bases at V and 2 bases at J, with 19 bases between the two ends. Germline assignment: CDR1 SQVTM and CDR2 ANQGSEA. The CDR3 extends over 15 amino acids. This specimen belongs to a study of cytotoxic CD8 clonotypes in ibrutinib-treated CLL. Overall study results and limits: A difference in sampling times existed between sustained-remission and progressing patients. Baseline-level clonality went beyond age-matched healthy donors and moved in step with circulating CD8+ T-cell counts.

The sequence was obtained from a human donor with chronic lymphocytic leukemia. This chain connects TRBV29-1 to TRBJ1-1, with TRBD1 as a possible D gene (6 bases). The source material was PBMCs, sampled after 12 months of ibrutinib treatment. CDR3: CSVPKSVGTNTEAFF. In DNA, the CDR3 is TGCAGCGTCCCCAAAAGTGTAGGGACAAACACTGAAGCTTTCTTT.